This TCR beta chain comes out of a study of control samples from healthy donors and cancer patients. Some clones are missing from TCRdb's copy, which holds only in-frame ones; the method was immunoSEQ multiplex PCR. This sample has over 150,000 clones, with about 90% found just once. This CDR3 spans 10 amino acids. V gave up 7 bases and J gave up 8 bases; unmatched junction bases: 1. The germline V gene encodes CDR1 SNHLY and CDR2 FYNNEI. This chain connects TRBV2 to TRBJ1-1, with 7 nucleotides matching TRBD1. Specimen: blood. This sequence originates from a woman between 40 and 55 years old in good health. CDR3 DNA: TGTGCCAGCATGGGACAGGAAGCTTTCTTT. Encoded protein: CASMGQEAFF.